This T cell receptor (beta chain) derives from a study of cytomegalovirus exposure and HLA in healthy donors. The germline gives CDR1 MNHNS, CDR2 SASEGT. V shed 1 base, J shed 0 bases, and the junction held 5 bases outside the gene matches. This CDR3 spans 18 amino acids. The PCR was carried out with 60 Vbeta primers and 13 Jbeta primers. This table comes from immunoSEQ multiplex PCR, and its TCRdb copy is limited to in-frame clones, with some not included. There are roughly 180,000 clones in the sample; roughly 88% occur only once, and roughly 8.8% lies in the top ten. Points from the study as a whole: A later look showed TCR association rates differing by HLA locus, highest for DRB1 and lowest for HLA-C.

Points on this clone: Its specificity is not known.

The TCR was taken from a man younger than 35 in good health and CMV-seropositive. The specimen was PBMCs. The J gene is TRBJ2-2, the V gene TRBV6-1, with 10 positions matching TRBD2. The CDR3 DNA reads TGTGCCAGCAGTGAAGAGCTAGCGGGGGCCGCGAACACCGGGGAGCTGTTTTTT. Amino acids: CASSEELAGAANTGELFF.